This is a list of T cell receptor beta chains from one sample in a study of OX40 agonist ivuxolimab in advanced cancers. Measured with immunoSEQ multiplex PCR; TCRdb has only the in-frame clones, and not every one. This sample has roughly 80,000 clones, with roughly 84% found just once. Sequencing was performed on CD4+ or CD8+ T cells sorted from blood, taken in a trial of the OX40 agonist ivuxolimab. The receptors shown here come from an adult with an advanced solid tumor such as melanoma, head and neck, liver or kidney cancer. CDR3s leave out the opening cysteine and the closing phenylalanine or tryptophan. The order of the fields is D gene, V gene, J gene, CDR3 protein. The D gene is left open where the match is weak.

D: NA
V: TRBV7-9
J: TRBJ1-4
CDR3: ASSSSVSGTR

D: TRBD1
V: TRBV2
J: TRBJ1-2
CDR3: ASSDRTGSNYGYT

D: NA
V: TRBV2
J: TRBJ2-5
CDR3: ASSLKAGVWGETQY

D: NA
V: TRBV5-6
J: TRBJ1-6
CDR3: ASSLEGAPFNSPLH

D: NA
V: TRBV18
J: TRBJ2-1
CDR3: ASSPRTAGDEQF

D: TRBD1
V: TRBV4-2
J: TRBJ1-5
CDR3: ASSQARDRVQPQH

D: NA
V: TRBV5-5
J: TRBJ1-2
CDR3: ASSLALGNNYGYT

D: NA
V: TRBV30
J: TRBJ2-6
CDR3: AWSVRGNSGANVLT

D: TRBD1
V: TRBV19
J: TRBJ1-2
CDR3: ASSIVATGYGYT

D: NA
V: TRBV5-4
J: TRBJ2-3
CDR3: ASRLRSWSGTDTQY

D: TRBD1
V: TRBV11-1
J: TRBJ2-5
CDR3: ASSPGQGEGETQY

D: NA
V: TRBV18
J: TRBJ2-7
CDR3: ASSPPVLSEQY

D: TRBD2
V: TRBV28
J: TRBJ2-3
CDR3: ASSASGRSDTQY

D: TRBD1
V: TRBV5-1
J: TRBJ2-2
CDR3: ASRPGQGAITGELF

D: NA
V: TRBV7-2
J: TRBJ1-3
CDR3: ASSPGAGAGGNTIY

D: NA
V: TRBV10-3
J: TRBJ2-7
CDR3: AIRPGQTGALLSHEQY

D: TRBD2
V: TRBV9
J: TRBJ2-5
CDR3: ASSVSGVGETQY

D: TRBD2
V: TRBV19
J: TRBJ2-3
CDR3: ASSTAGGFLTDTQY

D: NA
V: TRBV7-3
J: TRBJ2-3
CDR3: ASSLPPVKADTQY

D: NA
V: TRBV28
J: TRBJ2-6
CDR3: AAAFRGSGANVLT

D: NA
V: TRBV11-3
J: TRBJ2-2
CDR3: ASSPPDKPGELF

D: NA
V: TRBV18
J: TRBJ2-7
CDR3: ASSYGDRSSYEQY

D: NA
V: TRBV10-2
J: TRBJ1-5
CDR3: ASSESGWNQPQH

D: NA
V: TRBV7-6
J: TRBJ2-2
CDR3: ASSLFSGMNTGELF

D: NA
V: TRBV7-9
J: TRBJ1-1
CDR3: ASSSRQESEKAF

D: NA
V: TRBV4-2
J: TRBJ2-1
CDR3: ASSQEFSGSYNEQF

D: NA
V: TRBV5-8
J: TRBJ1-1
CDR3: ASNQAEAF

D: NA
V: TRBV11-3
J: TRBJ2-3
CDR3: ASSLSGYTQY

D: TRBD2
V: TRBV11-3
J: TRBJ2-3
CDR3: ASSFGGSGTDTQY

D: NA
V: TRBV7-2
J: TRBJ2-1
CDR3: ASSRTGGAYNEQF

D: TRBD1
V: TRBV6-6
J: TRBJ2-5
CDR3: ASSYPQTGQETQY

D: NA
V: TRBV12-5
J: TRBJ1-2
CDR3: ASGPSGRRGYGYT

D: NA
V: TRBV7-3
J: TRBJ1-1
CDR3: ASSLTPVNTEAF

D: NA
V: TRBV2
J: TRBJ1-2
CDR3: ASTYLRTMGEDYGYT

D: NA
V: TRBV6-6
J: TRBJ2-1
CDR3: ASSYSSIIDEQF

D: TRBD2
V: TRBV7-9
J: TRBJ2-7
CDR3: ASSPEAPHLAGAVDEQY

D: TRBD2
V: TRBV27
J: TRBJ2-7
CDR3: ASSLELAGATYEQY

D: NA
V: TRBV7-6
J: TRBJ1-1
CDR3: ASSRRGGTEAF

D: TRBD2
V: TRBV7-6
J: TRBJ2-1
CDR3: ASSVTSGRADEQF

D: NA
V: TRBV21-1
J: TRBJ2-3
CDR3: ASSAETSGSWTDTQY

D: NA
V: TRBV7-9
J: TRBJ2-1
CDR3: ASSPGAPTNEQF